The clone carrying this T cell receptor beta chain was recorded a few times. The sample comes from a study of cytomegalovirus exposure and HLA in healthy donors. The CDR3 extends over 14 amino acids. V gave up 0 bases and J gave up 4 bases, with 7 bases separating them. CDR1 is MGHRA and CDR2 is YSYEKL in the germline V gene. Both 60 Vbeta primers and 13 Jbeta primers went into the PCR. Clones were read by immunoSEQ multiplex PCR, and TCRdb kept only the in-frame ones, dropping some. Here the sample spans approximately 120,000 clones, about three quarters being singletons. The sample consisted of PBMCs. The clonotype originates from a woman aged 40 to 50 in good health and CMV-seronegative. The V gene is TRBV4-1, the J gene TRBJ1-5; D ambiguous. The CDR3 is CASSQEPGNQPQHF. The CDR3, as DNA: TGCGCCAGCAGCCAAGAGCCGGGAAATCAGCCCCAGCATTTT.